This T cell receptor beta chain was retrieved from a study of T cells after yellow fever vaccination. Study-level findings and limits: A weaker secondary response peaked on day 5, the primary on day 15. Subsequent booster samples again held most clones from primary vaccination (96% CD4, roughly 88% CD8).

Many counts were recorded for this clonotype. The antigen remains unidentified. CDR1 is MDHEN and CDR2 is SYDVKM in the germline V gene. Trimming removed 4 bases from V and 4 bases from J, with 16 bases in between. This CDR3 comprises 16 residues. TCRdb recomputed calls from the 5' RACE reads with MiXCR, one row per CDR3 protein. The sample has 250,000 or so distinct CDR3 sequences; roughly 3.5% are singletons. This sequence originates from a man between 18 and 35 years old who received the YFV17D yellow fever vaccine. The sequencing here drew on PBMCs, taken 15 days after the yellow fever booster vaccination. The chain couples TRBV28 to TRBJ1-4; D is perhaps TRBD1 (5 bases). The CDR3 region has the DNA TGTGCCAGCAGTTGGCCGGGACGTCAGCTTAATGAAAAACTGTTTTTT. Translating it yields CASSWPGRQLNEKLFF.